The clone carrying this TCR beta chain was detected ten times or more. Its specificity is unknown. This record belongs to a study of T cells in Graves' hyperthyroidism and ophthalmopathy. Study-level points and caveats: A 13 V-J model separated ophthalmopathy from stable hyperthyroidism.

Graves' hyperthyroidism was deemed stable absent ophthalmopathy progression within 18 months. The PBMCs had their origin in 10 ml of fresh peripheral blood. Amplification yielded TCR beta CDR3 regions, with RNA transcripts as the source. HTBI primers were employed in a first-round RT-PCR of the TCR CDR3. One entry per CDR3 protein, called by TCRdb with MiXCR from the multiplex PCR reads. Of around 620,000 distinct CDR3 sequences in the sample, around 15% were seen once. The CDR3 is 16 residues long. Germline-derived CDR1 and CDR2 are PRHDT and FYEKMQ (reference sequence). V lost 4 bases, J lost 1 base, and 15 bases lay in between.

This rearrangement joins TRBV13 to TRBJ2-3; D may be TRBD1 (6 bases). The sequenced sample consisted of blood. The clonotype comes from a woman aged 25-40 years with Graves' hyperthyroidism. In nucleotides, the CDR3 is TGTGCCAGCAGCTCCCTCCTCCGACAGGGCACAGATACGCAGTATTTT. The encoded protein is CASSSLLRQGTDTQYF.